These T cell receptor beta chains were read from a single sample in a study of T cell responses to AZD1222 COVID-19 vaccine. Clones were sequenced by immunoSEQ multiplex PCR, and TCRdb holds only the in-frame ones, with some missing. This table has 25,000 to 35,000 clones, more than 70% appearing once. The source was peripheral blood, collected on day 0 of AZD1222 vaccination. The origin of the receptors is an adult in good health. The CDR3 runs from the conserved cysteine through the conserved F or W. Each record gives: J gene, V gene, clone size, D gene, CDR3 protein, CDR3 DNA. A D gene is named only where the DNA matches it firmly. Size tells how often a clone was seen (once, few, many) or the class of an expanded clone, and some rows leave it out.

TRBJ1-1 | TRBV7-2 | NA | NA | CASKAGSGTEAFF | TGTGCCAGCAAAGCGGGGTCGGGCACTGAAGCTTTCTTT
TRBJ1-6 | TRBV4-1 | NA | TRBD1 | CASSQPGGTELYNSPLHF | TGCGCCAGCAGCCAACCAGGAGGGACAGAATTATATAATTCACCCCTCCACTTT
TRBJ1-5 | TRBV6-1 | NA | NA | CASSGGQRIGSNQPQHF | TGTGCCAGCAGTGGTGGACAGAGAATAGGGAGCAATCAGCCCCAGCATTTT
TRBJ1-1 | TRBV19 | NA | TRBD1 | CASSATGGPPTEAFF | TGTGCCAGTAGTGCTACAGGGGGTCCCCCCACTGAAGCTTTCTTT
TRBJ2-7 | TRBV29-1 | NA | TRBD1 | CSVRGQGRDEQYF | TGCAGCGTACGAGGACAGGGGAGGGACGAGCAGTACTTC
TRBJ2-1 | TRBV6-2/TRBV6-3 | NA | TRBD2 | CASSPRGLAGLVEQFF | TGTGCCAGCAGCCCACGGGGACTAGCGGGATTGGTTGAGCAGTTCTTC
TRBJ2-3 | TRBV11-3 | medium-sized | NA | CASSLSLNGGADTQYF | TGTGCCAGCAGCTTAAGTCTCAACGGGGGCGCAGATACGCAGTATTTT
TRBJ2-7 | TRBV6-5 | NA | TRBD1 | CASSPETGGYEQYF | TGTGCCAGCAGCCCCGAGACAGGGGGCTACGAGCAGTACTTC
TRBJ1-6 | TRBV14 | NA | NA | CASSQDLRGPTYNSPLHF | TGTGCCAGCAGCCAAGATTTGCGGGGGCCAACCTATAATTCACCCCTCCACTTT
TRBJ1-2 | TRBV27 | NA | NA | CASRQQASYGYTF | TGTGCCAGCAGGCAACAGGCGTCCTATGGCTACACCTTC
TRBJ1-6 | TRBV11-2 | NA | NA | CASSFGGTKNSPLHF | TGTGCCAGCAGCTTCGGTGGAACAAAGAATTCACCCCTCCACTTT
TRBJ2-2 | TRBV2 | NA | NA | CASSGRRGDTGELFF | TGTGCCAGCAGTGGAAGAAGGGGGGACACCGGGGAGCTGTTTTTT
TRBJ1-1 | TRBV18 | NA | TRBD1 | CASSFGEQGKMNTEAFF | TGTGCCAGCTCATTTGGAGAACAGGGGAAGATGAACACTGAAGCTTTCTTT
TRBJ1-2 | TRBV6-2/TRBV6-3 | few | NA | CASSFGQRNYGYTF | TGTGCCAGCAGCTTCGGACAGAGGAACTATGGCTACACCTTC
TRBJ1-4 | TRBV25-1 | NA | TRBD1 | CASGDRVRGEKLFF | TGTGCCAGCGGCGACAGGGTCCGGGGTGAAAAACTGTTTTTT
TRBJ1-1 | TRBV15 | NA | NA | CATSLGMNTEAFF | TGTGCCACCTCCCTCGGGATGAACACTGAAGCTTTCTTT
TRBJ2-2 | TRBV7-3 | few | NA | CASSMTLRGGELFF | TGTGCCAGCAGCATGACTCTTCGGGGCGGGGAGCTGTTTTTT
TRBJ1-4 | TRBV12-5 | NA | NA | CASGSSGHPNEKLFF | TGTGCTAGTGGATCCTCGGGGCACCCGAATGAAAAACTGTTTTTT
TRBJ2-5 | TRBV2 | NA | TRBD1 | CASMRDSNQETQYF | TGTGCCAGCATGAGGGACAGCAACCAAGAGACCCAGTACTTC
TRBJ2-3 | TRBV5-8 | NA | TRBD2 | CASSLGVAGSTDTQYF | TGTGCCAGCAGCTTGGGGGTAGCGGGATCCACAGATACGCAGTATTTT
TRBJ2-5 | TRBV5-5 | NA | NA | CASSLPTIWGQETQYF | TGTGCCAGCAGCTTGCCCACAATTTGGGGACAAGAGACCCAGTACTTC
TRBJ2-3 | TRBV7-2 | NA | TRBD2 | CASSFGLAGKDTQYF | TGTGCCAGCAGCTTCGGACTAGCGGGGAAGGATACGCAGTATTTT
TRBJ2-7 | TRBV9 | few | TRBD2 | CASSVGLAGDSYEQYF | TGTGCCAGCAGCGTAGGACTAGCGGGGGACTCCTACGAGCAGTACTTC
TRBJ2-1 | TRBV24-1 | NA | NA | CATSERQELNNEQFF | TGTGCCACCAGTGAAAGACAGGAGCTGAACAATGAGCAGTTCTTC
TRBJ1-2 | TRBV5-5 | NA | NA | CASSLAWRGAQDYGYTF | TGTGCCAGCAGCTTGGCCTGGAGGGGGGCGCAGGACTATGGCTACACCTTC
TRBJ2-5 | TRBV7-9 | NA | TRBD1 | CASSTRDRGKETQYF | TGTGCCAGCAGCACCCGGGACAGGGGGAAAGAGACCCAGTACTTC
TRBJ1-3 | TRBV10-3 | NA | NA | CATSGRGSGNTIYF | TGTGCCACGAGTGGCAGAGGGTCTGGAAACACCATATATTTT
TRBJ2-2 | TRBV12-3/TRBV12-4 | NA | NA | CASRLLVTGELFF | TGTGCCAGCAGACTCCTCGTCACCGGGGAGCTGTTTTTT
TRBJ2-2 | TRBV28 | NA | NA | CASSPVGAGELFF | TGTGCCAGCAGTCCCGTTGGGGCCGGGGAGCTGTTTTTT
TRBJ1-1 | TRBV19 | NA | TRBD1 | CASSPSRTGASEAFF | TGTGCCAGTAGTCCGTCCAGGACAGGGGCTAGTGAAGCTTTCTTT
TRBJ2-6 | TRBV2 | NA | TRBD1 | CASSEAGQGIFRANVLTF | TGTGCCAGCAGTGAAGCAGGACAGGGTATCTTTAGGGCCAACGTCCTGACTTTC
TRBJ1-1 | TRBV3-1/TRBV3-2 | NA | NA | CASSLFGSPAEAFF | TGTGCCAGCAGCCTCTTCGGGAGCCCCGCTGAAGCTTTCTTT
TRBJ1-4 | TRBV19 | once | NA | CASRALQGEKLFF | TGTGCCAGTAGAGCGCTCCAGGGTGAAAAACTGTTTTTT
TRBJ1-5 | TRBV19 | NA | TRBD1 | CASRDRGISNQPQHF | TGTGCCAGTAGGGACAGGGGTATTAGCAATCAGCCCCAGCATTTT
TRBJ1-5 | TRBV19 | few | NA | CASSIMARARNQPQHF | TGTGCCAGTAGTATTATGGCCAGGGCTCGCAATCAGCCCCAGCATTTT
TRBJ2-2 | TRBV6-2/TRBV6-3 | NA | NA | CASSFLRAGAGELFF | TGTGCCAGCAGTTTTCTAAGAGCAGGGGCCGGGGAGCTGTTTTTT
TRBJ2-5 | TRBV5-6 | NA | NA | CASSLCSPADGWKETQYF | TGTGCCAGCAGCTTGTGTTCCCCCGCGGACGGGTGGAAAGAGACCCAGTACTTC
TRBJ2-1 | TRBV3-1/TRBV3-2 | once | NA | CASSPQGGTGRYNEQFF | TGTGCCAGCAGCCCCCAGGGGGGGACCGGGAGATACAATGAGCAGTTCTTC
TRBJ1-1 | TRBV7-2 | NA | NA | CASSLDPQGFKETEAFF | TGTGCCAGCAGCTTAGATCCGCAGGGCTTTAAGGAAACTGAAGCTTTCTTT
TRBJ1-2 | TRBV21-1 | NA | NA | CASSPPGRADYGYTF | TGTGCCAGCAGCCCCCCGGGCAGGGCGGACTATGGCTACACCTTC
TRBJ1-1 | TRBV5-8 | NA | NA | CASSPYIGEAFF | TGTGCCAGCAGTCCTTATATTGGTGAAGCTTTCTTT
TRBJ1-1 | TRBV15 | NA | NA | CATSREGGVDTEAFF | TGTGCCACCAGCAGAGAGGGCGGGGTCGACACTGAAGCTTTCTTT
TRBJ2-1 | TRBV11-3 | few | NA | CASSLGTVGAREGLLF | TGTGCCAGCAGCTTAGGTACTGTCGGGGCAAGGGAAGGCTTGCTCTTC
TRBJ1-1 | TRBV4-2 | NA | NA | CASSQEPGTPSTEAFF | TGTGCCAGCAGCCAAGAACCGGGAACCCCGAGCACTGAAGCTTTCTTT
TRBJ1-2 | TRBV7-9 | NA | NA | CASSLTSSASNYGYTF | TGTGCCAGCAGTTTAACTAGCTCTGCCAGTAACTATGGCTACACCTTC
TRBJ1-2 | TRBV11-3 | once | TRBD1 | CASSVRTGNYGYTF | TGTGCCAGCAGCGTCAGGACAGGGAATTATGGCTACACCTTC
TRBJ1-5 | TRBV4-1 | once | NA | CASSQGQMNQPQHF | TGCGCCAGCAGCCAAGGGCAGATGAATCAGCCCCAGCATTTT
TRBJ2-7 | TRBV6-5 | NA | NA | CASRGASLEQYF | TGTGCCAGCAGAGGGGCTTCTCTCGAGCAGTACTTC
TRBJ2-5 | TRBV5-8 | NA | NA | CASSLVWGLGETQYF | TGTGCCAGCAGCTTGGTTTGGGGGCTCGGGGAGACCCAGTACTTC
TRBJ1-3 | TRBV6-5 | NA | TRBD1 | CASKRQGSGNTIYF | TGTGCCAGCAAACGACAGGGGAGTGGAAACACCATATATTTT
TRBJ1-2 | TRBV6-1 | NA | NA | CASSDRQNGYTF | TGTGCCAGCAGTGATCGACAGAATGGCTACACCTTC
TRBJ2-6 | TRBV4-1 | NA | TRBD1 | CASSPGQGSSGANVLTF | TGCGCCAGCAGCCCCGGACAGGGCTCCTCTGGGGCCAACGTCCTGACTTTC